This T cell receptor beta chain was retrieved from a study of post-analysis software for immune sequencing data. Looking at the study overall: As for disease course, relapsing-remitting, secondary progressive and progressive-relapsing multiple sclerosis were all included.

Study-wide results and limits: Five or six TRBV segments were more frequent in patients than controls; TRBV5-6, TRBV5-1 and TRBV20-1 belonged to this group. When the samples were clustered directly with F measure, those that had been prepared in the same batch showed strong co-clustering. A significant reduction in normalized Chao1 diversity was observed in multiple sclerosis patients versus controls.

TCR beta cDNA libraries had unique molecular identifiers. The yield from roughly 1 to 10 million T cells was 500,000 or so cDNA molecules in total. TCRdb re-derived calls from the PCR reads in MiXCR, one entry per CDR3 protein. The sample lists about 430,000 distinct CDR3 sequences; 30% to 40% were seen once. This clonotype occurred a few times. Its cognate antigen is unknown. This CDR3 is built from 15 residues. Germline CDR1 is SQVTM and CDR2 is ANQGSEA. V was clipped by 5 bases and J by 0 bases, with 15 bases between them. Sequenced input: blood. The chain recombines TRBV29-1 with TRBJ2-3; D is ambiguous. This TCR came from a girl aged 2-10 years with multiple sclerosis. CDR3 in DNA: TGCAGCGTTTCAGAACGGGTGGCTAGCACAGATACGCAGTATTTT. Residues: CSVSERVASTDTQYF.